Reported below is one T cell receptor (beta chain). The data stem from a study of blood T cell repertoires in COVID-19. On the study more broadly: T cells, B-cell-depleted T cells, or PBMCs supplied cDNA or gDNA.

Using immunoSEQ multiplex PCR, the repertoire was profiled, and TCRdb retains in-frame clones only, with some absent. This sample yields 150,000 to 200,000 clones, of which approximately 80% are seen a single time; about 16% belongs to the top ten. This CDR3 comprises 17 residues. The germline gives CDR1 SGHDN, CDR2 FVKESK. V gave up 3 bases and J gave up 7 bases; unmatched junction bases: 10. This clonotype was obtained from a man between 50 and 59 years old who had recovered from COVID-19. The material sequenced was PBMCs or T cells enriched from blood (not recorded which). The J gene is TRBJ1-6, the V gene TRBV14; 9 bases fit TRBD1. The CDR3 sequence: CASSHPGTGWANSPLHF. Here the CDR3 DNA reads TGTGCCAGCAGCCACCCCGGGACAGGGTGGGCGAATTCACCCCTCCACTTT. The complete variable domain, with remaining parts taken from reference TRBV14 and TRBJ1-6, reads EAGVTQFPSHSVIEKGQTVTLRCDPISGHDNLYWYRRVMGKEIKFLLHFVKESKQDESGMPNNRFLAERTGGTYSTLKVQPAELEDSGVYFCASSHPGTGWANSPLHFGNGTRLTVT.